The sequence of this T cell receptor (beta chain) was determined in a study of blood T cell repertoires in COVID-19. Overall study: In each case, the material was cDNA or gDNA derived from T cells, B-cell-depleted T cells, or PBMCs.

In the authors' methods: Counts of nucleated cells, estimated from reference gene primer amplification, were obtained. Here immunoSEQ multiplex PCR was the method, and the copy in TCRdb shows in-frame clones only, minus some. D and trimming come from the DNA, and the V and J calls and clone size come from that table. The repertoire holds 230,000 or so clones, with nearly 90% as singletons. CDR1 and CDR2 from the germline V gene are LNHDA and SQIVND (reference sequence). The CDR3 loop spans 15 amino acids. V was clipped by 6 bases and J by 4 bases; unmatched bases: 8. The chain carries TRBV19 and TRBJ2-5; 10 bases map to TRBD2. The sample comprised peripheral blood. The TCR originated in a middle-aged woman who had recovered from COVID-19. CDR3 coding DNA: TGTGCCAGTAGAAGGCTAGCGGGGGCCGGAGAGACCCAGTACTTC. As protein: CASRRLAGAGETQYF.